The present T cell receptor (beta chain) was sequenced within a study of Tregs in tolerant kidney transplant recipients. Study-wide findings and caveats: Donor-specific Treg expansion exceeded global Treg expansion in tolerant patients, suggesting antigen drive.

This CDR3 region has 15 residues. V shed 5 bases and J shed 3 bases, with 13 bases lying between them. CDR1 is SGHVS, CDR2 FNYEAQ, per germline. Related graft donors supplied nonmyeloablative bone marrow transplants, and mixed chimerism was transient. The method was immunoSEQ multiplex PCR; TCRdb's version includes in-frame clones alone and lacks a portion of them. The table has about 64,000 clones, about 87% seen once. Note on this clone: The antigen remains undetermined. Additional DNA sequences in this sample encode the identical CDR3.

This clonotype was obtained from a human patient who received a combined kidney and bone marrow transplant. The graft donor may account for some of the T cells. The chain carries TRBV7-6 and TRBJ2-2; D perhaps matches TRBD1 (6 bases). Material: CD4+ T cells from blood (PBMCs), obtained 6 months after the transplant. This CDR3 is CASSPVPGDTGELFF. CDR3 coding DNA: TGTGCCAGCAGCCCCGTCCCAGGGGACACCGGGGAGCTGTTTTTT.